These 15 T cell receptor beta chains were all obtained from the same sample, sequenced in a study of T cells in women clearing cervical HPV infection. The assay was immunoSEQ multiplex PCR, and TCRdb's table has in-frame clones only and misses some. This sample's table reports under 45,000 clones. Sequences were obtained from blood buffy coat. The receptors shown here come from a woman aged 18-69 years with a cervical HPV16 infection that either progressed to CIN3+ or cleared (not recorded which).

A word on this clone: The read ends 3 residues shy of where the CDR3 ends; the end is completed using the germline J gene. The chain uses TRBV12-3 or TRBV12-4 and TRBJ1-1; no firm D call. The CDR3 loop spans 11 amino acids. V lost 6 bases to trimming and J lost 1 base, with 3 bases between them. CDR3 DNA (partial): TGTGCCAGCAGCCGGAACACTGAA. Amino acids: CASSRNTE. In full, the CDR3 is CASSRNTEAFF.

A word on this clone: The read gets to within 3 residues of the CDR3 end, and the germline J gene fills in the rest. This chain uses TRBV7-9 with TRBJ1-2; no clear D gene. Germline values: CDR1 SEHNR, CDR2 FQNEAQ (reference sequence). The length of the CDR3 is 14 residues. The CDR3 loop is CASSSRAGFNDYTF. The sequenced part of the CDR3 DNA is TGTGCCAGCAGCTCGCGCGCCGGGTTCAATGAC.

The sequenced part of the CDR3 DNA is TGCAGTGCTAGGAGCAGGGGGGTCCCCTATGGC. As protein: CSARSRGVPYG. The CDR3 in full is CSARSRGVPYGYTF. V usage is TRBV20-1 and J usage is TRBJ1-2; 7 bases fit TRBD1. Read sequence stops 3 residues before the CDR3 end, and the germline J gene provides the missing end. The ends lost 3 bases at V and 4 bases at J; junction bases unmatched: 8. The CDR3 length is 14 residues. Germline values: CDR1 DFQATT, CDR2 SNEGSKA (reference sequence).

About this clone itself: The missing CDR3 end, 3 residues past where the read stops, is filled in from the germline J gene. This chain connects TRBV7-9 to TRBJ1-2; D remains unclear. CDR1 and CDR2 (germline): SEHNR, FQNEAQ (reference sequence). This CDR3 has 12 amino acids. The CDR3 bases that were read are TGTGCCAGCAGCCAGGACGGACTTAGC. Translation gives CASSQDGLS. The complete CDR3 protein is CASSQDGLSYTF.

Details on this clone: The observed sequence ends 3 residues before the CDR3 terminus, with the missing tail filled in from the germline J gene. This chain uses TRBV6-1 with TRBJ1-5, with 7 bases aligning to TRBD1. The V gene's germline CDR1 is MNHNS and CDR2 SASEGT. J was trimmed by 4 bases and V by 6 bases; bases with no gene match: 6. This CDR3 has 14 residues. The CDR3 sequence: CASRETGENQPQHF. Incomplete CDR3 DNA: TGTGCCAGCAGAGAAACAGGGGAAAATCAGCCC.

Points on this clone: The read terminates 3 residues ahead of where the CDR3 ends, so the germline J gene completes it. This rearrangement joins TRBV5-1 to TRBJ2-2, with a weak D call TRBD1 (6 bases). The germline V and J ends were trimmed by 0 bases and 8 bases, with 11 bases remaining between them. The CDR3 is 14 residues long. CDR1 and CDR2 from the germline V gene are SGHRS and YFSETQ. The CDR3 sequence is CASSLDRELGELFF. The DNA read from the CDR3 is TGCGCCAGCAGCTTGGACAGGGAACTAGGGGAG.

To note about this clone: Read coverage stops 3 residues before the CDR3 terminus; the germline J gene supplies the remainder. This chain joins TRBV28 and TRBJ2-3, with TRBD2 as a possible D gene (6 bases). Germline lookup yields CDR1 MDHEN and CDR2 SYDVKM. V lost 4 bases, J lost 3 bases, and 14 bases lay in between. The CDR3 contains 15 residues. The CDR3 loop reads CASSSGPEGTDTQYF. The covered CDR3 bases are TGTGCCAGCAGTTCCGGACCGGAGGGGACAGATACG.

Comment on this clone: The read terminates 3 residues ahead of where the CDR3 ends, so the germline J gene completes it. The chain carries TRBV5-1 and TRBJ2-1, with 12 bases aligning to TRBD2. The trim removed 4 bases at V and 8 bases at J, leaving 10 bases unmatched. The CDR3 is made up of 16 amino acids. Germline values: CDR1 SGHRS, CDR2 YFSETQ. The CDR3 protein is CASSRGTSGSMYEQFF. The part of the CDR3 DNA that was read is TGCGCCAGCAGCCGTGGGACTAGCGGGTCCATGTATGAG.

Points on this clone: The sequenced fragment ends 3 residues before the CDR3 boundary, so the rest is inferred from the germline J gene. The V gene is TRBV6-1, the J gene TRBJ1-2; D is unclear. The CDR3 length is 12 residues. The V gene's germline CDR1 is MNHNS and CDR2 SASEGT. Trimming took off 4 bases at V and 4 bases at J, with 7 bases between the two ends. CDR3 DNA, as far as it was read: TGTGCCAGCAGTGTTACAGTCTATGGC. This codes for CASSVTVYG. The full CDR3 is CASSVTVYGYTF.

Details on this clone: The CDR3 goes on 3 residues after the read ends, and that part is filled in from the germline J gene. The V gene is TRBV5-1, the J gene TRBJ2-2; TRBD1 is a possible D gene (5 bases). The CDR3 runs 14 residues. Germline values: CDR1 SGHRS, CDR2 YFSETQ. CDR3 bases read: TGCGCCAGCAGACAGGTCTCTGGGGCCAACGTG. Its translation: CASRQVSGANV. The full CDR3 reads CASRQVSGANVLFF.

With regard to this clone: The read falls 3 residues short of the CDR3 end, and the missing part is taken from the germline J gene. The V and J genes are TRBV2 and TRBJ1-5; D is uncertain. V was trimmed by 4 bases and J by 1 base, leaving 5 bases between them. This CDR3 comprises 13 residues. The germline gives CDR1 SNHLY, CDR2 FYNNEI. The sequenced CDR3 bases are TGTGCCAGCAGTGGTACAAGCAATCAGCCC. This encodes CASSGTSNQP. The whole CDR3 reads CASSGTSNQPQHF.

With respect to this clone: The CDR3 goes on 3 residues after the read ends, and that part is filled in from the germline J gene. V gene TRBV2 combines with J gene TRBJ1-5, with 7 bases fitting TRBD1. The CDR3 covers 14 residues. The ends lost 2 bases at V and 6 bases at J; junction bases unmatched: 4. The V gene's germline CDR1 is SNHLY and CDR2 FYNNEI. The sequenced CDR3 bases are TGTGCCAGCAGTGAACCGACAGGGATTCAGCCC. As protein: CASSEPTGIQP. The whole CDR3 protein reads CASSEPTGIQPQHF. Complete variable domain (other parts from reference TRBV2 and TRBJ1-5): EPEVTQTPSHQVTQMGQEVILRCVPISNHLYFYWYRQILGQKVEFLVSFYNNEISEKSEIFDDQFSVERPDGSNFTLKIRSTKLEDSAMYFCASSEPTGIQPQHFGDGTRLSIL.

On this clone: The read finishes 3 residues shy of the CDR3 end, and the germline J gene is used to complete it. The rearrangement links TRBV16 to TRBJ1-4, with TRBD1 as a possible D gene (5 bases). The CDR3 spans 16 residues. Germline-derived CDR1 and CDR2 are KGHSY and FQNENV. Partial CDR3 DNA: TGTGCCAGCAGCCAATCCTTAGGCTCTGGGGCCAACGTA. As protein: CASSQSLGSGANV. The whole CDR3 protein is CASSQSLGSGANVLFF.

Concerning this clone itself: The CDR3 end is not reached by the read, which stops 3 residues before it; the germline J gene fills it in. This chain links TRBV11-2 with TRBJ2-7, with D possibly matching TRBD2 (6 bases). The CDR3 spans 15 residues. With 0 bases removed from V and 5 bases from J, the gap between germline ends came to 14 bases. In germline, CDR1 is SGHAT, CDR2 FQNNGV. The CDR3 spells CASSLDEDYLHEQYF. Incomplete CDR3 DNA: TGTGCCAGCAGCTTAGACGAGGACTACCTTCACGAG.

For this clone: The read ends 3 residues early relative to the CDR3; the germline J gene fills the gap. The chain links TRBV29-1 to TRBJ2-1; 9 bases fit TRBD2. The CDR3 runs to 14 residues. Germline trimming cut 8 bases from V and 3 bases from J; bases unmatched to any gene: 8. Germline V CDR1 and CDR2: SQVTM, ANQGSEA. The CDR3 DNA, read in part, is TGCAGCCTTACGCTAGCGGGAAACTACAATGAG. This encodes CSLTLAGNYNE. In full, the CDR3 is CSLTLAGNYNEQFF.